Listed here is a single T cell receptor (beta chain). A single count supports this clone. The target of this receptor is not known. The sample holds no much larger clone one base away, and base qualities are not on file. These data belong to a study of blood T cell repertoires in COVID-19 (dated by TCRdb to 2020 to 2022). Some background on the complete study: Samples from collaborators originated in the United States, Italy and Spain and spanned both the acute and convalescent phases of COVID-19. Where available, HLA class I and class II types were taken from metadata supplied by the sample provider and were not determined by assay-based typing. Sample metadata almost always included a de-identified subject ID, COVID-19 status, age in years and sex. Deeply sampled blood TCRbeta repertoires from subjects exposed to, actively infected with, or recovered from COVID-19 were included in the dataset. The repertoires were released in a freely available public database meant as a resource for research on the immune response to SARS-CoV-2. The prospective study material was composed of cDNA or gDNA derived from T cells, B-cell-depleted T cells, or PBMCs. Samples were obtained from the ongoing ImmuneRACE study (first 160 participants) and from roughly 1,300 subjects provided by 6 global collaborators.

TCRbeta CDR3 regions were amplified from genomic DNA by means of the immunoSEQ Assay, a bias-controlled multiplex PCR. In the original analysis: Nucleated cell counts per sample were estimated from amplification of reference gene primers within the assay. Sequence reads were collapsed and filtered to measure the absolute abundance of every unique TCRbeta CDR3 rearrangement. For each sample, productive Simpson clonality was calculated as the square root of Simpson's diversity index over productive rearrangements. TCRdb carries this immuneACCESS record with in-frame sequences only. Its versions omit some clonotypes, under half of them owing to an unresolved V gene in the studies checked, with the rest unexplained. That table is the source of V, J and clone size, and D and trimming were worked out from the DNA. A total of over 130,000 clones appear in this sample, over 60% of them only once. 4.5% of the sample is in the top ten clones.

Beyond this particular receptor, the publication reports: How much clinical and demographic metadata was included differed by source and by participant, and the metadata was provided uncurated.

V has 4 bases trimmed and J has 5 bases trimmed; junction bases matching no gene number 6. From cysteine to phenylalanine, the CDR3 is 16 amino acids long. Just CDR3 DNA is preserved here, 48 bases in frame from base 1. CDR1 is given as SGHNT and CDR2 as YYREEE, both from the germline V gene (reference sequence). Each collaborating institution followed its own protocols to collect whole blood in K2EDTA tubes. For TCRbeta analysis, collaborators shipped samples as frozen whole blood, isolated PBMCs, or DNA extracted from either of those sample types. The receptor was isolated from a woman of 80 years or more with active or convalescent COVID-19. Sequencing was carried out using peripheral blood. The chain employs TRBV5-4 and TRBJ2-1, and 13 bases in between align with TRBD2. The CDR3 region reads CASSHGLAGANNEQFF. The bases read TGTGCCAGCAGCCACGGACTAGCGGGGGCCAACAATGAGCAGTTCTTC. Joined to the reference TRBV5-4 and TRBJ2-1 proteins, this CDR3 gives the full variable domain: ETGVTQSPTHLIKTRGQQVTLRCSSQSGHNTVSWYQQALGQGPQFIFQYYREEENGRGNFPPRFSGLQFPNYSSELNVNALELDDSALYLCASSHGLAGANNEQFFGPGTRLTVL.